This T cell receptor beta chain was recovered during a study of blood T cells in healthy people across ages. Whole-study findings and limits: With naive T cell percentage, TCR beta diversity showed a strong correlation.

No fewer than 5.5 micrograms of total RNA were isolated from every sample. The germline CDR1 and CDR2 sequences are MNHEY and SVGAGI. With 5 bases removed from V and 7 bases from J, the gap between germline ends came to 18 bases. The length of the CDR3 is 15 residues. Concerning this clonotype: The antigen is unknown.

With a J-beta primer mix and a sample-barcoded 5' primer, a second PCR ran 7 to 11 cycles. TCRdb ran MiXCR on the 5' RACE reads and lists one entry per CDR3 protein. The sample lists about 1.4 million distinct CDR3 sequences, 55% to 75% occurring once. The sequenced sample was blood. The clonotype was recovered from a man aged 18 to 29 in good health. The chain couples TRBV6-5 to TRBJ2-1; D is perhaps TRBD2 (7 bases). Here the CDR3 reads CASSGRGASWNEQFF. In DNA form, the CDR3 reads TGTGCCAGCAGTGGCCGGGGGGCGTCATGGAATGAGCAGTTCTTC.